This T cell receptor (beta chain) was profiled in a study of blood T cell repertoires in COVID-19. Study as a whole: From the United States, Italy and Spain came samples of acute and convalescent COVID-19. PBMCs, B-cell-depleted T cells, or T cells provided the cDNA or gDNA that made up the material.

Seattle's enrolled individuals joined amid active infection and were then monitored longitudinally. The V and J ends lost 6 bases and 1 base respectively, with 15 bases between them. Germline lookup yields CDR1 MNHEY and CDR2 SMNVEV (reference sequence). The CDR3 loop spans 15 amino acids. Per the study methods: For nucleated cells, counts were estimated from reference gene primer amplification. Produced via immunoSEQ multiplex PCR; TCRdb's table is partial and in-frame only. V and J calls plus clone size are reproduced from that table; the DNA served to infer D and trimming. The sample lists about 31,000 clones; 88% were seen once.

The TCR was taken from a man aged 55 to 69 with COVID-19, enrolled during active disease. The specimen was peripheral blood. The rearrangement links TRBV27 to TRBJ1-1; TRBD1 is a possible D gene (6 bases). This CDR3 reads CASRDRFHPNTEAFF. CDR3 coding DNA: TGTGCCAGCAGAGACAGGTTTCACCCGAACACTGAAGCTTTCTTT.